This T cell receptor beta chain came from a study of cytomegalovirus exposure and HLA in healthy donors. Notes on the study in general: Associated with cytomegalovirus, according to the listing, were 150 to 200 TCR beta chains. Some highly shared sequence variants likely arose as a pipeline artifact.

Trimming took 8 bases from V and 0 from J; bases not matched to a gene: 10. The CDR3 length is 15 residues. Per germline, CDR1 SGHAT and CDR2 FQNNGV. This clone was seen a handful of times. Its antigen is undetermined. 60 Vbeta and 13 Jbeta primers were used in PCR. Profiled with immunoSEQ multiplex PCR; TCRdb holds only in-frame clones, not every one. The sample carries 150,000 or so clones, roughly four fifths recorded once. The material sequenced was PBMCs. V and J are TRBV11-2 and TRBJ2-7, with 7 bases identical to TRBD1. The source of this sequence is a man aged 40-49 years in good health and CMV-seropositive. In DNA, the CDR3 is TGTGCCAGCCGGAAATTACAGGGGATCTCCTACGAGCAGTACTTC. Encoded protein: CASRKLQGISYEQYF. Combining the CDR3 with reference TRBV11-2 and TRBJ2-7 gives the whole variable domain EAGVAQSPRYKIIEKRQSVAFWCNPISGHATLYWYQQILGQGPKLLIQFQNNGVVDDSQLPKDRFSAERLKGVDSTLKIQPAKLEDSAVYLCASRKLQGISYEQYFGPGTRLTVT.